The 8 T cell receptor beta chains given below trace back to one sample, sequenced in a study of T cells after yellow fever vaccination. TCRdb re-analysed the 5' RACE reads in MiXCR, keeping a single row per CDR3 protein. The sample lists about 63,000 distinct CDR3 sequences; 6.5% to 8% were seen once. The material was CD8+ T cells sorted from PBMCs, obtained 15 days after the yellow fever booster vaccination. The receptor source for this set is a young man who received the YFV17D yellow fever vaccine.

This clonotype occurred many times. The chain couples TRBV27 to TRBJ2-1; 7 bases match TRBD2. Germline-derived CDR1 and CDR2 are MNHEY and SMNVEV (reference sequence). With 2 bases clipped from V and 7 bases from J, the junction kept 8 bases outside the gene matches. The CDR3 covers 15 residues. The CDR3 bases are TGTGCCAGCAGTTTAGCGGGAGCAGGTCTGAATGAGCAGTTCTTC. Amino acids: CASSLAGAGLNEQFF.

This clonotype was observed at least ten times. V is TRBV6-4 and J is TRBJ2-5; 10 positions agree with TRBD1. Germline assignment: CDR1 MRHNA and CDR2 SNTAGT. The CDR3 extends over 16 amino acids. J was trimmed by 2 bases and V by 10 bases; bases with no gene match: 13. Here the CDR3 reads CATSDFRDRGQETQYF. The CDR3 coding sequence is TGTGCCACCTCTGACTTCCGGGACAGGGGACAAGAGACCCAGTACTTC.

This clonotype was recorded many times. The rearrangement links TRBV6-2 or TRBV6-3 to TRBJ1-5; unclear D gene. The germline V gene has CDR1 MNHEY and CDR2 SVGEGT. This CDR3 has 13 amino acids. V lost 5 bases, J lost 7 bases, and 12 bases lay in between. In DNA, the CDR3 is TGTGCCAGCAGTCCCTTCTGGTGGCAGCCCCAGCATTTT. This translates into CASSPFWWQPQHF.

This clonotype was seen repeatedly, ten times or more. The V and J genes are TRBV20-1 and TRBJ2-7, with 8 bases identical to TRBD2. From germline, CDR1 is DFQATT and CDR2 SNEGSKA (reference sequence). The CDR3 is 12 residues long. The ends lost 2 bases at V and 4 bases at J; junction bases unmatched: 1. The CDR3 DNA reads as TGCAGTGCTAGAACGGGAGGGTACGAGCAGTACTTC. Its translation is CSARTGGYEQYF.

This clonotype was detected ten times or more. The chain has TRBV15 and TRBJ1-1, with D tentatively TRBD1 (5 bases). CDR3 length equals 12 residues. CDR1 and CDR2 from the germline V gene are LNHNV and YYDKDF (reference sequence). Trimming left V 4 bases short and J 6 bases short, with 9 bases between. CDR3 DNA sequence: TGTGCCACCAGCATTAGGGGAGCTGAAGCTTTCTTT. Translated, it gives CATSIRGAEAFF.

This clonotype has at least ten counts. The chain joins TRBV20-1 to TRBJ2-5, with TRBD2 identical over 7 bases. Germline V gene sequence: CDR1 DFQATT, CDR2 SNEGSKA (reference sequence). The trim removed 1 base at V and 8 bases at J, leaving 1 base unmatched. The CDR3 is made up of 11 amino acids. This CDR3 reads CSARGGGTQYF. The CDR3 region has the DNA TGCAGTGCTAGAGGGGGGGGAACCCAGTACTTC.

Details on this clonotype: This may come from a read error, since a much larger clone is one base off. This chain joins TRBV10-3 and TRBJ2-1, with 10 bases aligning to TRBD2. Per germline, CDR1 ENHRY and CDR2 SYGVKD. The CDR3 has 16 amino acids. The chain's CDR3 is CDISFLPGTSEIGQFF. Written as DNA, the CDR3 is TGTGACATCAGCTTCCTTCCCGGGACTAGCGAGATAGGGCAGTTCTTC.

J is TRBJ2-2 and V is TRBV28; TRBD2 aligns across 10 bases. Germline V lookup: CDR1 MDHEN, CDR2 SYDVKM. V gave up 7 bases and J gave up 1 base; unmatched junction bases: 3. The CDR3 extends over 15 amino acids. The CDR3 DNA is TGTGCCAGCACCGGACTAGCGGAGAACACCGGGGAGCTGTTTTTT. It yields the protein CASTGLAENTGELFF.